This T cell receptor (beta chain) was documented in a study of T cell repertoires in cytomegalovirus infection. Across the study: From public TCR beta signatures came an indication of both CMV infection and matching HLA type.

The junction had 10 bases not matched to a gene; V was cut back by 6 bases and J by 2 bases. The V gene's germline CDR1 is ENHRY and CDR2 SYGVKD. The CDR3 sequence is 16 residues long. Each CDR3 protein gets one entry after TCRdb re-called the reads with MiXCR. The repertoire holds hundreds of thousands of distinct CDR3 sequences, around 10% seen once, with approximately 2.4% in the top ten. This clonotype was seen more than once but under ten times. The sequencing sample was made of PBMCs. The clonotype originates from a human donor in good health (CMV status not recorded). Some clones in this sample may be carry-over from other donors' samples. V gene TRBV10-3 combines with J gene TRBJ2-5; 9 bases map to TRBD1. The CDR3 here is CAIRPTTGTGQETQYF. The CDR3 bases are TGTGCCATCAGGCCTACTACCGGGACAGGGCAAGAGACCCAGTACTTC.